These 30 T cell receptor beta chains were all obtained from the same sample, sequenced in a study of spatial heterogeneity in lung cancer. Specified time point: sample taken at primary tumor resection. In each case, whole RNA from tumor, nontumor lung or frozen PBMC was sequenced unsorted. In TCRdb, the 5' RACE reads were re-called with MiXCR into one record per CDR3 protein. Of 20,000 to 25,000 distinct CDR3 sequences listed, 4.6% are singletons. The sample was PBMCs, taken at surgery. These receptors were taken from a male donor with early-stage non-small cell lung cancer.

This clonotype was observed at least ten times. The genes are TRBV2 and TRBJ2-3, with TRBD2 matching over 7 bases. Trimming cost V 4 bases and J 1 base; bases outside gene matches: 8. CDR1 and CDR2 from the germline V gene are SNHLY and FYNNEI. This CDR3 is built from 16 residues. DNA of the CDR3: TGTGCCAGCAGTGGGGGAGGGGCCACCGGCACAGATACGCAGTATTTT. This gives the protein CASSGGGATGTDTQYF.

Ten or more counts support this clonotype. The chain carries TRBV30 and TRBJ2-7; D gene ambiguous. This CDR3 has 11 residues. Germline V gene lookup returns CDR1 GTSNPN and CDR2 SVGIG (reference sequence). Trimming removed 3 bases at V and 4 bases at J, with 7 bases between. CDR3 sequence reads: CAWRKGYEQYF. The CDR3, as DNA: TGTGCCTGGAGAAAGGGATACGAGCAGTACTTC. The full variable domain, with the rest looked up from reference TRBV30 and TRBJ2-7, is SQTIHQWPATLVQPVGSPLSLECTVEGTSNPNLYWYRQAAGRGLQLLFYSVGIGQISSEVPQNLSASRPQDRQFILSSKKLLLSDSGFYLCAWRKGYEQYFGPGTRLTVT.

This clonotype was picked up one time. The chain joins TRBV24-1 to TRBJ1-2, with D unresolved. Trimming stripped 5 bases from V and 0 bases from J, with 6 bases between. There are 13 residues in the CDR3. The V gene's germline CDR1 is KGHDR and CDR2 SFDVKD. The CDR3 bases are TGTGCCACCAGTGTGGAAGCTAACTATGGCTACACCTTC. It encodes CATSVEANYGYTF.

This clonotype was seen many times. The chain uses TRBV19 and TRBJ2-1; weak D call: TRBD2 (6 bases). This CDR3 comprises 15 residues. Germline V gives CDR1 LNHDA, CDR2 SQIVND (reference sequence). V lost 3 bases, J lost 0 bases, and 9 bases lay in between. CDR3 bases: TGTGCCAGTAGTATCCGGGAGCTCTCCTACAATGAGCAGTTCTTC. It yields the protein CASSIRELSYNEQFF.

This clonotype was seen only a few times. This chain uses TRBV12-3 or TRBV12-4 with TRBJ2-3; 7 nucleotides align to TRBD2. The CDR3 has 14 residues. V shed 4 bases, J shed 9 bases, and the junction held 10 bases outside the gene matches. The DNA for the CDR3 is TGTGCCAGCAGTTATGCGGGCGGGGAGGGGACGCAGTATTTT. The encoded protein is CASSYAGGEGTQYF.

This clonotype has a count of ten or more. The CDR3 region has the DNA TGCAGTGCTAGACGGCTACTAGCCACGTCCTACGAGCAGTACTTC. It is translated as CSARRLLATSYEQYF. This sequence joins TRBV20-1 and TRBJ2-7; tentatively, D is TRBD2 (6 bases). There are 15 residues in the CDR3. CDR1 and CDR2 from the germline V gene are DFQATT and SNEGSKA (reference sequence). V dropped 2 bases and J dropped 1 base, with 15 bases sitting between them.

This clonotype occurred many times. The chain carries TRBV7-2 and TRBJ2-5; 7 bases match TRBD1. Germline assignment: CDR1 SGHTA and CDR2 FQGNSA. There are 14 residues in the CDR3. The V gene end was trimmed by 6 bases and the J gene end by 2 bases; junction bases not matched to a gene: 6. The CDR3 coding sequence is TGTGCCAGCAGTGAAAACAGGGGACAAGAGACCCAGTACTTC. Translated: CASSENRGQETQYF.

The table lists this clonotype with many counts. This chain connects TRBV6-6 to TRBJ2-7; D perhaps matches TRBD2 (5 bases). The CDR3 runs to 12 residues. Trimming stripped 2 bases from V and 6 bases from J, with 8 bases between. Germline loops: CDR1 MNHNY, CDR2 SVGAGI (reference sequence). The CDR3 region is CASSYVEGEQYF. DNA for the CDR3: TGTGCCAGCAGTTACGTCGAGGGCGAGCAGTACTTC.

This clonotype was seen repeatedly, ten times or more. The chain employs TRBV7-9 and TRBJ2-7; 7 bases agree with TRBD2. After removal of 3 bases from V and 2 bases from J, the junction contained 10 bases not matched to a gene. This CDR3 comprises 16 residues. Germline assignment: CDR1 SEHNR and CDR2 FQNEAQ (reference sequence). CDR3 in amino acids: CASSLEAGTAPYEQYF. In nucleotides, the CDR3 is TGTGCCAGCAGCTTGGAAGCGGGGACGGCCCCCTACGAGCAGTACTTC.

The chain couples TRBV28 to TRBJ2-7; D ambiguous. The CDR3 loop spans 14 amino acids. V was pared by 2 bases and J by 1 base, with 9 bases between. Germline V gene data show CDR1 as MDHEN and CDR2 as SYDVKM. DNA of the CDR3: TGTGCCAGCAGTTTAACCCTCGGATCCTACGAGCAGTACTTC. Translation gives CASSLTLGSYEQYF.

This clonotype has a count of ten or more. The CDR3 DNA sequence: TGTGCCAGCAGCTTAGCAGGCGGGAACACTGAAGCTTTCTTT. Amino acid sequence: CASSLAGGNTEAFF. The rearrangement uses TRBV7-9 and TRBJ1-1; D remains ambiguous. There are 14 residues in the CDR3. V lost 0 bases and J lost 1, with 6 bases in between. Germline-derived CDR1 and CDR2 are SEHNR and FQNEAQ (reference sequence).

This clonotype was observed at least ten times. The chain combines TRBV10-3 with TRBJ2-1, with D perhaps given as TRBD1 or TRBD2 (5 bases each). Trimming stripped 3 bases from V and 6 bases from J, with 15 bases between. The CDR3 has 15 residues. Germline CDR1 is ENHRY and CDR2 is SYGVKD. CDR3 amino acids: CAISESARDGNEQFF. The CDR3, as DNA: TGTGCCATCAGTGAATCGGCCAGGGACGGCAATGAGCAGTTCTTC.

Ten or more counts support this clonotype. V gene TRBV11-2 combines with J gene TRBJ2-7; D might be TRBD1 (7 bases). The germline CDR1 and CDR2 sequences are SGHAT and FQNNGV. Trimming pared 5 bases from V and 4 bases from J, leaving 15 bases between. The CDR3 length is 14 residues. The CDR3 loop reads CASSGLQGRYEQYF. The CDR3 DNA is TGTGCCAGCAGCGGTCTACAGGGGAGGTACGAGCAGTACTTC. The full variable domain, with the rest looked up from reference TRBV11-2 and TRBJ2-7, is EAGVAQSPRYKIIEKRQSVAFWCNPISGHATLYWYQQILGQGPKLLIQFQNNGVVDDSQLPKDRFSAERLKGVDSTLKIQPAKLEDSAVYLCASSGLQGRYEQYFGPGTRLTVT.

This clonotype was seen a handful of times. V usage is TRBV3-1 and J usage is TRBJ2-5; D unclear. V was shortened by 3 bases and J by 5 bases, with 7 bases between the two germline ends. The CDR3 has 12 residues. Germline lookup yields CDR1 LGHDT and CDR2 YNNKEL (reference sequence). The CDR3 spells CASSQNMETQYF. Here the CDR3 DNA reads TGTGCCAGCAGCCAGAATATGGAGACCCAGTACTTC.

Notes on this clonotype: This may be a read error, as it is one base from a much larger clone. The CDR3 reads CASSQLNRNYGYTF. Written as DNA, the CDR3 is TGTGCCAGCAGCCAACTTAACCGCAACTATGGCTACACCTTC. V gene TRBV3-1 combines with J gene TRBJ1-2; D is undetermined. The germline gives CDR1 LGHDT, CDR2 YNNKEL (reference sequence). With 2 bases removed from V and 2 bases from J, the gap between germline ends came to 9 bases. This CDR3 region has 14 residues.

This clonotype was observed many times. The gene calls are TRBV19 and TRBJ1-4; D uncertain. The CDR3 contains 12 residues. Germline CDR1 reads LNHDA; CDR2 reads SQIVND (reference sequence). Trimming took 7 bases from V and 7 from J, leaving 10 bases between them. CDR3 amino acids: CASISEGEKLFF. Here the CDR3 DNA reads TGTGCCAGTATTTCGGAGGGTGAAAAACTGTTTTTT.

This clonotype was observed many times. The CDR3 sequence: CASSLGVTRGSPLNQPQHF. The CDR3 coding sequence is TGTGCCAGCAGCTTAGGAGTCACTCGGGGGTCCCCCCTCAATCAGCCCCAGCATTTT. V gene TRBV7-9 combines with J gene TRBJ1-5; possible D gene TRBD1, 5 bases. The V gene's germline CDR1 is SEHNR and CDR2 FQNEAQ (reference sequence). V shed 1 base and J shed 3 bases, with 22 bases lying between them. CDR3 length equals 19 residues.

This clonotype was detected ten times or more. This chain connects TRBV5-1 to TRBJ1-3; D not resolved. Per the germline V gene, CDR1 is SGHRS and CDR2 is YFSETQ. The CDR3 consists of 13 residues. With 0 bases removed from V and 4 bases from J, the gap between germline ends came to 5 bases. The DNA for the CDR3 is TGCGCCAGCAGCTTGGAACGGGGAAACACCATATATTTT. Its translation: CASSLERGNTIYF.

This clonotype turned up a few times. This rearrangement joins TRBV7-2 to TRBJ1-5; tentative D call: TRBD1 (5 bases). V was clipped by 4 bases and J by 11 bases, with 21 bases between them. In germline, CDR1 is SGHTA, CDR2 FQGNSA. The CDR3 spans 15 residues. The CDR3 DNA follows: TGTGCCAGCAGCTCTAAGCCCGATAGGGGTCGGACCCAGCATTTT. Its translation is CASSSKPDRGRTQHF.

This clonotype was seen ten or more times. The gene calls are TRBV20-1 and TRBJ1-1; perhaps TRBD1 as D (5 bases). The length of the CDR3 is 13 residues. The germline CDR1 and CDR2 sequences are DFQATT and SNEGSKA (reference sequence). V dropped 6 bases and J dropped 2 bases, with 13 bases sitting between them. The CDR3 region is CSARDPLNTEAFF. The CDR3 DNA reads TGCAGTGCCCGGGACCCCCTTAACACTGAAGCTTTCTTT.

This clonotype has at least ten counts. The chain joins TRBV7-6 to TRBJ2-7; no clear D. Looked up from germline, CDR1 is SGHVS and CDR2 is FNYEAQ. V lost 1 base and J 5 bases, leaving 12 bases between the germline ends. The CDR3 totals 14 residues. The CDR3, as DNA: TGTGCCAGCAGCTTAGGTGTAGGGCAGGACGAGCAGTACTTC. Residues: CASSLGVGQDEQYF.

This clonotype was detected many times. The rearrangement uses TRBV5-1 and TRBJ2-2, with 9 bases aligning to TRBD1. V lost 5 bases, J lost 5 bases, and 10 bases stayed unmatched. CDR1 and CDR2 (germline): SGHRS, YFSETQ. This CDR3 has 16 amino acids. The CDR3 region has the DNA TGCGCCAGCAGGATGCAACAGGGGGCTTGGACCGGGGAGCTGTTTTTT. Translated: CASRMQQGAWTGELFF.

In this sample, this clonotype turned up many times. V gene TRBV6-5 combines with J gene TRBJ2-2, with D possibly TRBD1 on 6 matching bases. The V end lost 4 bases, the J end lost 6 bases, and 12 bases lay between the germline ends. CDR3 length equals 14 residues. Germline loops: CDR1 MNHEY, CDR2 SVGAGI. The CDR3 reads CASSWEQGPGELFF. As DNA, the CDR3 is TGTGCCAGCAGTTGGGAACAGGGACCCGGGGAGCTGTTTTTT.

This clonotype was seen only a few times. The CDR3 reads CASSRTGANQPQHF. For the CDR3, the DNA is TGTGCCAGCAGCCGAACAGGGGCAAATCAGCCCCAGCATTTT. The V and J genes are TRBV6-5 and TRBJ1-5; 7 bases line up with TRBD1. CDR3 length equals 14 residues. Germline lookup yields CDR1 MNHEY and CDR2 SVGAGI. The junction had 6 bases not matched to a gene; V was cut back by 6 bases and J by 4 bases.

This clonotype appeared many times. The rearrangement uses TRBV13 and TRBJ2-3; 9 positions agree with TRBD2. Unmatched junction bases numbered 6, after V lost 2 bases and J lost 3 bases. The CDR3 is 16 amino acids. Germline V CDR1 and CDR2: PRHDT, FYEKMQ (reference sequence). The CDR3 is CASSLRGSGGTDTQYF. DNA of the CDR3: TGTGCCAGCAGCTTACGTGGTAGCGGGGGAACAGATACGCAGTATTTT.

The chain's CDR3 is CASGPGLAGSWRPYEQYF. The CDR3 DNA sequence: TGTGCCAGCGGGCCCGGACTAGCGGGCTCCTGGAGACCTTACGAGCAGTACTTC. The V gene is TRBV14, the J gene TRBJ2-7, with 11 bases identical to TRBD2. The J segment lost 4 bases and the V segment lost 8 bases, leaving 19 bases of the junction unmatched. The CDR3 loop spans 18 amino acids. Germline-derived CDR1 and CDR2 are SGHDN and FVKESK.

In its sample, this clonotype was seen a few times. The rearrangement links TRBV10-3 to TRBJ2-7; TRBD2 agrees at 10 bases. Unmatched junction bases numbered 8, after V lost 4 bases and J lost 2 bases. Per germline, CDR1 ENHRY and CDR2 SYGVKD. The CDR3 covers 16 residues. The CDR3 protein is CAISAASGGPPYEQYF. The CDR3 DNA reads as TGTGCCATCAGTGCCGCTAGCGGGGGCCCTCCCTACGAGCAGTACTTC.

This clonotype was counted at least ten times. The chain carries TRBV6-5 and TRBJ1-5; D remains ambiguous. Germline values: CDR1 MNHEY, CDR2 SVGAGI. V was pared by 6 bases and J by 4 bases, with 10 bases between. The CDR3 loop spans 13 amino acids. CDR3 in amino acids: CASRGRENQPQHF. CDR3 bases: TGTGCCAGCAGGGGGAGGGAGAATCAGCCCCAGCATTTT.

This clonotype has a count of ten or more. The genes are TRBV29-1 and TRBJ1-1, with 7 bases matching TRBD1. Germline V gene sequence: CDR1 SQVTM, CDR2 ANQGSEA. There are 13 residues in the CDR3. The V gene end was trimmed by 6 bases and the J gene end by 6 bases; junction bases not matched to a gene: 10. DNA for the CDR3: TGCAGCGTGGGGCAGGGGGAAGGCTCTGAAGCTTTCTTT. It translates to CSVGQGEGSEAFF.

The sample holds many counts of this clonotype. The CDR3 is CSAPVWGDPEAFF. The CDR3 bases are TGCAGTGCCCCGGTTTGGGGGGATCCTGAAGCTTTCTTT. The V call is TRBV20-1, the J call TRBJ1-1; possible D gene TRBD1, 5 bases. CDR1 is DFQATT, CDR2 SNEGSKA, per germline (reference sequence). This CDR3 comprises 13 residues. The V end lost 6 bases, the J end lost 6 bases, and 17 bases lay between the germline ends.